This passage covers 13 T cell receptor beta chains from one sample sequenced in a study of blood T cell repertoires in COVID-19 (dated by TCRdb to about 2020). Receptor libraries were prepared by the immunoSEQ multiplex PCR assay. TCRdb stores this immuneACCESS table with in-frame sequences only. Part of the clones is absent; in the studies checked, under half of the shortfall reflects unresolved V genes, and no reason is known for the rest. The sample table records some 300,000 clones; 70% to 90% of these occur just once. Of the sample, roughly 2% falls within the top ten clones. Sequencing was performed on PBMCs or T cells enriched from blood (not recorded which). These receptors were obtained from a woman aged 55-70 years in a cohort exposed to, infected with or recovered from COVID-19 (not recorded which).

The chain joins TRBV27 to TRBJ2-4, with TRBD2 matching 13 bases. The CDR3 is made up of 14 amino acids. The V gene's germline CDR1 is MNHEY and CDR2 SMNVEV (reference sequence). V was clipped by 5 bases and J by 8 bases; unmatched bases: 3. The CDR3 is CASSPGLAGDIQYF. The CDR3 bases are TGTGCCAGCAGTCCAGGACTAGCGGGAGACATTCAGTACTTC.

This clone was picked up many times. The chain recombines TRBV4-1 with TRBJ2-1; 9 bases are shared with TRBD2. The CDR3 length is 17 residues. The junction had 9 bases not matched to a gene; V was cut back by 4 bases and J by 2 bases. From germline, CDR1 is MGHRA and CDR2 YSYEKL. CDR3 protein: CASSPGLAKGPYNEQFF. The CDR3 DNA is TGCGCCAGCAGCCCGGGACTAGCAAAGGGGCCCTACAATGAGCAGTTCTTC.

The chain has TRBV6-6 and TRBJ1-5, with D maybe TRBD1 (5 bases). Trimming stripped 8 bases from V and 0 bases from J, with 14 bases between. CDR3 length: 15 amino acids. Germline assignment: CDR1 MNHNY and CDR2 SVGAGI (reference sequence). The CDR3 DNA sequence: TGTGCCAGCCTCCCGTCGGGGGTTAGCAATCAGCCCCAGCATTTT. Encoded protein: CASLPSGVSNQPQHF.

This clone was seen only once. The DNA of the CDR3 is TGTGCCAGCAGCTTAGGGCCCGCGAGGGCCTACACCTTC. Protein product: CASSLGPARAYTF. This chain links TRBV7-2 with TRBJ1-2; no firm D call. V was trimmed by 1 base and J by 10 bases, leaving 13 bases between them. Per germline, CDR1 SGHTA and CDR2 FQGNSA. The CDR3 is 13 amino acids.

The J gene is TRBJ1-1, the V gene TRBV5-1, with D perhaps TRBD1 (5 bases). Germline V gene data show CDR1 as SGHRS and CDR2 as YFSETQ. V shed 3 bases and J shed 1 base, with 13 bases lying between them. This CDR3 contains 15 residues. The CDR3 DNA reads as TGCGCCAGCAGCTCGGGGGGGACGGCGAACACTGAAGCTTTCTTT. Its protein product is CASSSGGTANTEAFF.

This clone has only one observation. This chain links TRBV3-1 (or the pseudogene TRBV3-2) with TRBJ2-7; 9 positions agree with TRBD2. The CDR3 is 15 residues long. The germline V gene encodes CDR1 LGHDT and CDR2 YNNKEL (reference sequence). V dropped 1 base and J dropped 3; count of bases not matched to a gene: 4. This CDR3 reads CASSQVSGSVYEQYF. For the CDR3, the DNA is TGTGCCAGCAGCCAAGTTAGCGGGAGCGTCTACGAGCAGTACTTC.

In the case of this clone: Other DNA sequences from this sample encode an identical CDR3 as well. The chain recombines TRBV7-9 with TRBJ2-7; TRBD2 is a possible D gene (5 bases). V dropped 2 bases and J dropped 2 bases, with 7 bases sitting between them. Germline assignment: CDR1 SEHNR and CDR2 FQNEAQ (reference sequence). The CDR3 extends over 13 amino acids. The CDR3 reads CASSLSGAYEQYF. The CDR3, as DNA: TGTGCCAGCAGCTTAAGCGGTGCCTACGAGCAGTACTTC. The complete variable domain, with remaining parts taken from reference TRBV7-9 and TRBJ2-7, reads DTGVSQNPRHKITKRGQNVTFRCDPISEHNRLYWYRQTLGQGPEFLTYFQNEAQLEKSRLLSDRFSAERPKGSFSTLEIQRTEQGDSAMYLCASSLSGAYEQYFGPGTRLTVT.

The chain couples TRBV11-2 to TRBJ2-3; TRBD2 agrees at 11 bases. The CDR3 is 15 residues long. J was trimmed by 4 bases and V by 2 bases; bases with no gene match: 2. Germline loops: CDR1 SGHAT, CDR2 FQNNGV. The CDR3 reads CASSLNSGRADTQYF. In DNA, the CDR3 is TGTGCCAGCAGCTTAAATAGCGGGAGGGCAGATACGCAGTATTTT. Full variable domain (missing parts from reference TRBV11-2 and TRBJ2-3): EAGVAQSPRYKIIEKRQSVAFWCNPISGHATLYWYQQILGQGPKLLIQFQNNGVVDDSQLPKDRFSAERLKGVDSTLKIQPAKLEDSAVYLCASSLNSGRADTQYFGPGTRLTVL.

The chain employs TRBV9 and TRBJ1-2; D unclear. V dropped 1 base and J dropped 8 bases, with 12 bases sitting between them. Germline CDR1 SGDLS, CDR2 YYNGEE. This CDR3 region has 13 residues. CDR3 protein: CASSVNGNKGYTF. Here the CDR3 DNA reads TGTGCCAGCAGCGTAAACGGGAATAAGGGCTACACCTTC.

This chain links TRBV30 with TRBJ2-1; 9 nucleotides agree with TRBD2. The CDR3 is 13 amino acids. Germline V gene lookup returns CDR1 GTSNPN and CDR2 SVGIG (reference sequence). V dropped 4 bases and J dropped 9; count of bases not matched to a gene: 7. The CDR3: CAWNAGGPGEQFF. CDR3 coding DNA: TGTGCCTGGAACGCGGGAGGGCCCGGTGAGCAGTTCTTC.

The chain is built from TRBV15 and TRBJ2-7; the D is unclear. CDR1 LNHNV and CDR2 YYDKDF come from the germline V gene (reference sequence). The CDR3 has 16 amino acids. The V end was cut by 5 bases, the J end by 2 bases, with 19 bases between. The CDR3 nucleotides read TGTGCCACCAGCGCACCCCGTGGCCAACCACCCTACGAGCAGTACTTC. It specifies CATSAPRGQPPYEQYF.

This chain joins TRBV6-2 or TRBV6-3 and TRBJ1-1, with TRBD1 matching 9 bases. This CDR3 has 15 residues. V lost 2 bases and J lost 0; bases outside the gene matches: 1. Germline CDR1 and CDR2: MNHEY and SVGEGT. The CDR3 DNA reads as TGTGCCAGCAGTTACAACAGGGGGCTGAACACTGAAGCTTTCTTT. Protein product: CASSYNRGLNTEAFF.

The chain recombines TRBV4-1 with TRBJ1-1; the match to TRBD1 covers 7 bases. The CDR3 extends over 16 amino acids. The V segment lost 1 base and the J segment 2 bases; nucleotides outside the gene matches: 7. Per germline, CDR1 MGHRA and CDR2 YSYEKL. The CDR3 bases are TGCGCCAGCAGCCAAGCCGGGACAGCACCCAACACTGAAGCTTTCTTT. Encoded protein: CASSQAGTAPNTEAFF.